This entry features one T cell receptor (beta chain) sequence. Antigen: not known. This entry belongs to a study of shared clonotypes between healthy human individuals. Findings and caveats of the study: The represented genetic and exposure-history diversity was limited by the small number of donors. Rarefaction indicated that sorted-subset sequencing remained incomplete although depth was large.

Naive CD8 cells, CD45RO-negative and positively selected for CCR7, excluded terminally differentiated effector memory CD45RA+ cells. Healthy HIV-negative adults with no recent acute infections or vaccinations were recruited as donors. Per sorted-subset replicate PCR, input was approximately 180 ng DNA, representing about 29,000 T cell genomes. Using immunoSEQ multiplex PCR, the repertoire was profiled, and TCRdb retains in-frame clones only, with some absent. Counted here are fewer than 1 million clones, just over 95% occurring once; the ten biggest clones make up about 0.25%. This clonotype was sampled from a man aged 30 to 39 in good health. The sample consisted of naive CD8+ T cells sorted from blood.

DNA for the CDR3: TGTGCCTGGAGAGGGCCTGTCGAGCAGTACTTC. It codes for CAWRGPVEQYF. J is TRBJ2-7 and V is TRBV30; D is uncertain. V was clipped by 3 bases and J by 6 bases, with 9 bases between them. Looked up from germline, CDR1 is GTSNPN and CDR2 is SVGIG (reference sequence). This CDR3 comprises 11 residues.